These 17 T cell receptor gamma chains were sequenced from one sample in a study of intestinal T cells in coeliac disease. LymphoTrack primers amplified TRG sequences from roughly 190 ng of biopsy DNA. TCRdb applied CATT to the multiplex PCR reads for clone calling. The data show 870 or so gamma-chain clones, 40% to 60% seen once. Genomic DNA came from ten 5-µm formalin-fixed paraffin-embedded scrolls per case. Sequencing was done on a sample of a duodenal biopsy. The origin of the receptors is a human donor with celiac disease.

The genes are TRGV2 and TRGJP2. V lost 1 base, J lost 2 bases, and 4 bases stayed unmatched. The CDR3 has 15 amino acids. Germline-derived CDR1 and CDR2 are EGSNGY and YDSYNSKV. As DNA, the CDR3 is TGTGCCACCTGGGACGGCCGAAGTAGTGATTGGATCAAGACGTTT. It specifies CATWDGRSSDWIKTF.

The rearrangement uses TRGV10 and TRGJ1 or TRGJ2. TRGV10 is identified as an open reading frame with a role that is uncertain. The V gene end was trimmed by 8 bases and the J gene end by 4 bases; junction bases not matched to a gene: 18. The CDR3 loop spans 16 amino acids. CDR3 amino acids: CAAWDYIFPEYYKKLF. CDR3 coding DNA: TGTGCTGCGTGGGATTATATCTTCCCTGAATATTATAAGAAACTCTTT.

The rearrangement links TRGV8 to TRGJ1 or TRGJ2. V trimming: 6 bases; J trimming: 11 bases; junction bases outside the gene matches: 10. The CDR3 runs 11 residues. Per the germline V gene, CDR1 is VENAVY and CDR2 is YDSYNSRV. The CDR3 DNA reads TGTGCCACCTGGCGAAGGGTGGAGAAACTCTTT. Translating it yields CATWRRVEKLF.

As DNA, the CDR3 is TGTGCCTGCTGGATTAGGCACGTTTTGGCTTATTATAAGAAACTCTTT. Its translation: CACWIRHVLAYYKKLF. The chain employs TRGV11 and TRGJ1 or TRGJ2. TRGV11 is annotated as an ORF whose role is uncertain. The length of the CDR3 is 16 residues. With V trimmed by 0 bases and J by 3 bases, 8 bases remained unmatched.

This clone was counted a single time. CDR3 sequence (DNA): TGTGCCACCTGGAGTAGTAGACTCTTT. Translating gives CATWSSRLF. This chain links TRGV2 with TRGJ1 or TRGJ2. CDR1 is EGSNGY, CDR2 YDSYNSKV, per germline. CDR3 size: 9 residues. With V trimmed by 6 bases and J by 15 bases, 8 bases remained unmatched.

For the CDR3, the DNA is TGTGCCACCTGGGATGAGGTGGTAGTCAAGACGTTT. Protein: CATWDEVVVKTF. The V gene is TRGV4, the J gene TRGJP2. This CDR3 is 12 amino acids long. Germline V gene lookup returns CDR1 EGSTGY and CDR2 YDSYTSSV. J was trimmed by 15 bases and V by 2 bases; bases with no gene match: 9.

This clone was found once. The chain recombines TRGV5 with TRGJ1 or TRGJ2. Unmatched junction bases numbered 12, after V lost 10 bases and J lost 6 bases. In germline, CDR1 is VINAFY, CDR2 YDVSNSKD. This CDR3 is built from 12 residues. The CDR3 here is CATGQAGYKKLF. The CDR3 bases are TGTGCCACTGGACAGGCCGGTTATAAGAAACTCTTT.

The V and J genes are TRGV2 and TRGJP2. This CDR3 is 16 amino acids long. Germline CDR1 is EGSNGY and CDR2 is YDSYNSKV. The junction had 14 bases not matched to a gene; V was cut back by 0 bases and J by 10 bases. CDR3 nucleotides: TGTGCCACCTGGGACGGGCCGTTGGTAGTGACTTGGATCAAGACGTTT. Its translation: CATWDGPLVVTWIKTF.

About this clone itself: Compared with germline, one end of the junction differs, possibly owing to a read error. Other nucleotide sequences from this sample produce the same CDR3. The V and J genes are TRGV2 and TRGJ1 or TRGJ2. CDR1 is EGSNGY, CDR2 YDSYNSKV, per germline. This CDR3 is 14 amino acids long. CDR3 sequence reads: CAHLGRAWWWKKLF. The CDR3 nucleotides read TGCGCCCACCTGGGACGGGCGTGGTGGTGGAAGAAACTCTTT.

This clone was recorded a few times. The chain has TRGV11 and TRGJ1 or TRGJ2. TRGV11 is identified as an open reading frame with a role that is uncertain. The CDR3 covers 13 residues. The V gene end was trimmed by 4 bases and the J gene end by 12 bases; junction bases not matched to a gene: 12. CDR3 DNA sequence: TGTGCCTGCTGGATTAGCGGCCTGACCTGGAAACTCTTT. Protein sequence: CACWISGLTWKLF.

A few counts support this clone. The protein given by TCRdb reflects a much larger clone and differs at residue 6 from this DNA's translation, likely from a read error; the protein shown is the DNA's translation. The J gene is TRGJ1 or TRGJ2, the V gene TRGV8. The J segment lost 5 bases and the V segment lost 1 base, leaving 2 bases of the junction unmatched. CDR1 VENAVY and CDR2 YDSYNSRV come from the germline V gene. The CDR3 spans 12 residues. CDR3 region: CATWDRDYKKLF. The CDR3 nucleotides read TGTGCCACCTGGGATAGAGATTATAAGAAACTCTTT.

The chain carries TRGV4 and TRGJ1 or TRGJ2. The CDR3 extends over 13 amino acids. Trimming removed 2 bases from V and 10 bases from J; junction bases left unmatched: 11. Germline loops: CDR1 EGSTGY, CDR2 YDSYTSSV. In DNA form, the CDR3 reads TGTGCCACCTGGGATGTCCGCCCACAAAAGAAACTCTTT. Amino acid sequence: CATWDVRPQKKLF.

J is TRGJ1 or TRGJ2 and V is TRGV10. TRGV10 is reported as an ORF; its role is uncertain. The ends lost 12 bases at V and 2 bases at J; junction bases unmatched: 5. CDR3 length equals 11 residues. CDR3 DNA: TGTGCTGCCGACGATTATTATAAGAAACTCTTT. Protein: CAADDYYKKLF.

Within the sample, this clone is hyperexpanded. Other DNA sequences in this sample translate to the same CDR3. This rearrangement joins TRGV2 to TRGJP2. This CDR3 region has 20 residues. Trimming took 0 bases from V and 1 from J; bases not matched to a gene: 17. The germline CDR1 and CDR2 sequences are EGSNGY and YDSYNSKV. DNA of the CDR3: TGTGCCACCTGGGACGGGCCCCCGATGTCGGAATTTAGTAGTGATTGGATCAAGACGTTT. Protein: CATWDGPPMSEFSSDWIKTF.

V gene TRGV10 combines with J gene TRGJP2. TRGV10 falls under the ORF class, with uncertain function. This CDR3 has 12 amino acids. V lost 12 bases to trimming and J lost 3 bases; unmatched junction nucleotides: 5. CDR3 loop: CAACGSDWIKTF. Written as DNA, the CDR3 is TGTGCTGCTTGCGGTAGTGATTGGATCAAGACGTTT.

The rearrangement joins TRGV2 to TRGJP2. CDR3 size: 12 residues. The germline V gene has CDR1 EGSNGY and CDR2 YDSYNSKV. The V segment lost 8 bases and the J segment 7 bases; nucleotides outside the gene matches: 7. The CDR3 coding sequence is TGTGCCACCTTAGTAGTTGATTGGATCAAGACGTTT. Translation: CATLVVDWIKTF.

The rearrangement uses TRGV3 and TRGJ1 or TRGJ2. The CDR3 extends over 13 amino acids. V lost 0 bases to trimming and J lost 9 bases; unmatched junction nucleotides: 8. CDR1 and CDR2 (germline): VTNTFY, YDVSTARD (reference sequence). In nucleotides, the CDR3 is TGTGCCACCTGGGACAGGGTTCGCATTAAGAAACTCTTT. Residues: CATWDRVRIKKLF.